One and the same sample provided the 7 T cell receptor beta chains below, sequenced in a study of control samples from healthy donors and cancer patients. Repertoires were generated with immunoSEQ multiplex PCR, while TCRdb's copy carries only in-frame clones and drops some. The sample comprises 170,000 or so clones, just under 95% of which are singletons, and about 1.6% rests with the top ten. The specimen was blood. These receptors all stem from a man between 18 and 35 years old in good health.

This chain links TRBV4-1 with TRBJ1-6; 7 bases match TRBD1. The CDR3 is made up of 19 amino acids. Germline V gives CDR1 MGHRA, CDR2 YSYEKL. With 4 bases clipped from V and 0 bases from J, the junction kept 12 bases outside the gene matches. CDR3 loop: CASSLLPLQGSSYNSPLHF. The CDR3 bases are TGCGCCAGCAGCCTCCTACCTCTACAGGGGAGCTCCTATAATTCACCCCTCCACTTT.

Comment on this clone: This clone may be a read error of a much larger clone one base away. The DNA of the CDR3 is TGTGCCAGCAGCTTCGGACAGGCAGAGACCCAGTACTTC. As protein: CASSFGQAETQYF. This chain links TRBV5-8 with TRBJ2-5, with 7 bases that match TRBD1. This CDR3 spans 13 amino acids. With V trimmed by 2 bases and J by 4 bases, 2 bases remained unmatched. Germline assignment: CDR1 SGHTS and CDR2 YDEGEE.

The genes are TRBV27 and TRBJ1-1; D gene uncertain. The germline V gene encodes CDR1 MNHEY and CDR2 SMNVEV (reference sequence). This CDR3 has 14 residues. V lost 2 bases and J 2 bases, leaving 9 bases between the germline ends. CDR3 protein: CASSLGRVNTEAFF. CDR3 nucleotides: TGTGCCAGCAGTTTAGGGAGGGTAAACACTGAAGCTTTCTTT.

The chain carries TRBV5-1 and TRBJ2-1; TRBD2 is a possible D gene (7 bases). Trimming took 2 bases from V and 0 from J, leaving 12 bases between them. The CDR3 is made up of 16 amino acids. The germline V gene has CDR1 SGHRS and CDR2 YFSETQ. The CDR3 DNA sequence: TGCGCCAGCAGCTTAGTAGGGGGGGCCTCCTACAATGAGCAGTTCTTC. As protein: CASSLVGGASYNEQFF.

This clone was seen a few times. The rearrangement links TRBV5-6 to TRBJ2-1; perhaps D is TRBD1 or TRBD2 (6 bases each). Germline V gene sequence: CDR1 SGHDT, CDR2 YYEEEE. V lost 0 bases and J 15 bases, leaving 16 bases between the germline ends. This CDR3 has 13 residues. CDR3 sequence reads: CASSLDGGRGRFF. The CDR3 nucleotides are TGTGCCAGCAGCTTGGATGGGGGGCGCGGTCGGTTCTTC.

V usage is TRBV6-1 and J usage is TRBJ2-3; 8 bases are a match to TRBD2. Germline assignment: CDR1 MNHNS and CDR2 SASEGT. The CDR3 sequence is 17 residues long. V was clipped by 2 bases and J by 4 bases; unmatched bases: 11. The CDR3 here is CASSERDPGRGADTQYF. For the CDR3, the DNA is TGTGCCAGCAGTGAACGCGACCCAGGGCGGGGGGCAGATACGCAGTATTTT.

V usage is TRBV20-1 and J usage is TRBJ1-5; the D is unclear. The germline CDR1 and CDR2 sequences are DFQATT and SNEGSKA (reference sequence). V lost 6 bases, J lost 6 bases, and 6 bases lay in between. The length of the CDR3 is 10 residues. The DNA for the CDR3 is TGCAGTGCGGGCACTCAGCCCCAGCATTTT. Amino acid sequence: CSAGTQPQHF.